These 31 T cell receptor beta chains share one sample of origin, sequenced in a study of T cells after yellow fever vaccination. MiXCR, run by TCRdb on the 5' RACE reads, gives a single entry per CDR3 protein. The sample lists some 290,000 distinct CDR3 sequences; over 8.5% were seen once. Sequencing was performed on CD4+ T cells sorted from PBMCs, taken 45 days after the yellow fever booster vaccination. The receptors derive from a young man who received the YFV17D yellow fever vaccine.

CDR3 sequence: CASQTSAGGLNEQFF. The CDR3 bases are TGTGCCAGTCAAACCAGCGCGGGGGGGCTAAATGAGCAGTTCTTC. This chain uses TRBV12-3 or TRBV12-4 with TRBJ2-1; the match to TRBD2 covers 9 bases. Unmatched junction bases numbered 13, after V lost 9 bases and J lost 7 bases. This CDR3 region has 15 residues.

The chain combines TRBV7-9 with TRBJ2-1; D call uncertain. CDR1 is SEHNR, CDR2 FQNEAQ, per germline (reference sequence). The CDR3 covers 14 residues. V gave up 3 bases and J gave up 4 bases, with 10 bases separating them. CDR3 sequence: CASSLVSGYNEQFF. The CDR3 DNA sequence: TGTGCCAGCAGCTTGGTCTCCGGTTACAATGAGCAGTTCTTC. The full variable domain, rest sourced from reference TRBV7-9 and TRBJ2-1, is DTGVSQNPRHKITKRGQNVTFRCDPISEHNRLYWYRQTLGQGPEFLTYFQNEAQLEKSRLLSDRFSAERPKGSFSTLEIQRTEQGDSAMYLCASSLVSGYNEQFFGPGTRLTVL.

The CDR3 coding sequence is TGTGCCAGCAGCCCTCTCAAGCGGGGGGGTCTAGATACGCAGTATTTT. Protein product: CASSPLKRGGLDTQYF. The rearrangement joins TRBV3-1 to TRBJ2-3; 10 nucleotides line up with TRBD2. The CDR3 extends over 16 amino acids. Germline V CDR1 and CDR2: LGHDT, YNNKEL (reference sequence). Trimming at V came to 4 bases and at J to 5 bases, leaving 9 bases not matched to a gene.

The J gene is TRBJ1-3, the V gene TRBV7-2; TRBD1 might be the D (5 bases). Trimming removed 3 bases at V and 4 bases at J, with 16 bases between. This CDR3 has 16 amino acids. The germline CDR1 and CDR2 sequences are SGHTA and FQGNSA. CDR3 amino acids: CASSLGGAHGGNTIYF. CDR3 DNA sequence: TGTGCCAGCAGCTTGGGAGGGGCCCACGGCGGAAACACCATATATTTT. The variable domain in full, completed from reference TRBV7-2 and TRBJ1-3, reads GAGVSQSPSNKVTEKGKDVELRCDPISGHTALYWYRQSLGQGLEFLIYFQGNSAPDKSGLPSDRFSAERTGGSVSTLTIQRTQQEDSAVYLCASSLGGAHGGNTIYFGEGSWLTVV.

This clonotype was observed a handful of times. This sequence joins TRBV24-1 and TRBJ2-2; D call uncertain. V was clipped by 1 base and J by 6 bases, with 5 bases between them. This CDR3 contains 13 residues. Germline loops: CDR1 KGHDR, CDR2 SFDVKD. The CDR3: CATSDFYPGELFF. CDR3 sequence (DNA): TGTGCCACCAGTGATTTCTACCCCGGGGAGCTGTTTTTT.

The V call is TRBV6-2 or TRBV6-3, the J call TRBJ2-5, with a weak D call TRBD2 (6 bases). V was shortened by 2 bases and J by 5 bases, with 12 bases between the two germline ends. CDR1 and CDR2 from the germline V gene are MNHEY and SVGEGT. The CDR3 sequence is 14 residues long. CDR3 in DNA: TGTGCCAGCAGTTACAGGCCAGGGAGGGAGACCCAGTACTTC. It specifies CASSYRPGRETQYF.

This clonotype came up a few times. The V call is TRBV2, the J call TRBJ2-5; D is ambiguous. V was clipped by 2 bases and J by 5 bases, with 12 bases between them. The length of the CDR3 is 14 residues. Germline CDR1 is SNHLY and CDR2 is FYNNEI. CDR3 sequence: CASSELLETETQYF. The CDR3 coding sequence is TGTGCCAGCAGTGAACTTCTGGAGACGGAGACCCAGTACTTC.

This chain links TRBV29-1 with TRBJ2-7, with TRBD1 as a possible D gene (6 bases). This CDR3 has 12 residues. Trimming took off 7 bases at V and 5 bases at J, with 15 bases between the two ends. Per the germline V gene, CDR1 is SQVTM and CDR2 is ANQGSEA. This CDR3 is CSASTGPHEQYV. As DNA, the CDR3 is TGCAGCGCTTCGACAGGACCCCACGAGCAGTACGTC.

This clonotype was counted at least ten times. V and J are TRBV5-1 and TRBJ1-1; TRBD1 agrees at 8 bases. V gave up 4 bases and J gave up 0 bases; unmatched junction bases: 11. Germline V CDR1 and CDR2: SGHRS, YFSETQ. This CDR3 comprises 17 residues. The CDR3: CASSPLPTGDLNTEAFF. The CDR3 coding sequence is TGCGCCAGCAGCCCCCTACCGACAGGGGATTTGAACACTGAAGCTTTCTTT.

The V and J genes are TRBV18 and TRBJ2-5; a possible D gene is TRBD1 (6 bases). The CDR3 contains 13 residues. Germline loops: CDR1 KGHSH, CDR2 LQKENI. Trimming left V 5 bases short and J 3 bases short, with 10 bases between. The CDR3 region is CASSTGMEETQYF. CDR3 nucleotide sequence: TGTGCCAGCTCAACAGGGATGGAAGAGACCCAGTACTTC.

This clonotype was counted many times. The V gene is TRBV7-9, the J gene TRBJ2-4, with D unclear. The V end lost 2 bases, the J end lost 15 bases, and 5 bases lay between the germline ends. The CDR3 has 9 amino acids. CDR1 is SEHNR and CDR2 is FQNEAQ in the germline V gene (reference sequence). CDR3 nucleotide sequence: TGTGCCAGCAGCTTACCCGGGTACTTC. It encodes CASSLPGYF.

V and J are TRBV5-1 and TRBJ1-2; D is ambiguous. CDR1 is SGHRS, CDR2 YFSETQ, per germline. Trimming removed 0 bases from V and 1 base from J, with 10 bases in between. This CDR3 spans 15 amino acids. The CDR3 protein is CASSLEWGSNYGYTF. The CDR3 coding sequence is TGCGCCAGCAGCTTGGAGTGGGGTAGTAACTATGGCTACACCTTC.

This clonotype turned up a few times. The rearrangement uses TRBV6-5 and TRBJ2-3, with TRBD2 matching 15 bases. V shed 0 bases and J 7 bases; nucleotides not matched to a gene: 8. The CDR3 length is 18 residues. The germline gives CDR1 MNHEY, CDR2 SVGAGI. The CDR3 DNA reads TGTGCCAGCAGTTACTCCGGGACTAGCGGGGGGTACGGAAATACGCAGTATTTT. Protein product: CASSYSGTSGGYGNTQYF.

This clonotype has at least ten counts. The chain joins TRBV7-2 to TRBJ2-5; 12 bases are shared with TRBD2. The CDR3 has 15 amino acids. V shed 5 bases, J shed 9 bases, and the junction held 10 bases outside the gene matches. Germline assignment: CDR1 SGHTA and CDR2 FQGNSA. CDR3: CASSPLAGGPGPQYF. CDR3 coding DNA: TGTGCCAGCAGCCCTCTAGCGGGGGGGCCGGGGCCCCAGTACTTC.

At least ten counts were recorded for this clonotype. The CDR3 spells CASSFGSLSTEAFF. For the CDR3, the DNA is TGTGCCAGCAGCTTCGGATCCCTGTCCACTGAAGCTTTCTTT. J is TRBJ1-1 and V is TRBV7-6, with D unresolved. The CDR3 contains 14 residues. With 3 bases removed from V and 4 bases from J, the gap between germline ends came to 12 bases. CDR1 and CDR2 from the germline V gene are SGHVS and FNYEAQ.

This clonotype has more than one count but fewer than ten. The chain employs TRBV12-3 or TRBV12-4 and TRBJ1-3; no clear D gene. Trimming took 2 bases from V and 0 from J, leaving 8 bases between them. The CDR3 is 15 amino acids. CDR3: CASSLSVGSGNTIYF. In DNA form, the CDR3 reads TGTGCCAGCAGTTTATCTGTGGGCTCTGGAAACACCATATATTTT.

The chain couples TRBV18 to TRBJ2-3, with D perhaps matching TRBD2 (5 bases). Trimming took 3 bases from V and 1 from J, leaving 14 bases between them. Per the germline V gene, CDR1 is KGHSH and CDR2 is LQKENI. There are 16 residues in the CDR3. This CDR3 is CASSPPGSKRTDTQYF. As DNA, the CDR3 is TGTGCCAGCTCACCCCCGGGAAGTAAACGCACAGATACGCAGTATTTT.

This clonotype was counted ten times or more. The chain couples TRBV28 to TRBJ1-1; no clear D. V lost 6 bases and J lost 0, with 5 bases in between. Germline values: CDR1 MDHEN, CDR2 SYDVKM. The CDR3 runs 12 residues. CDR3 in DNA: TGTGCCAGCAGAGAAATGAACACTGAAGCTTTCTTT. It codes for CASREMNTEAFF.

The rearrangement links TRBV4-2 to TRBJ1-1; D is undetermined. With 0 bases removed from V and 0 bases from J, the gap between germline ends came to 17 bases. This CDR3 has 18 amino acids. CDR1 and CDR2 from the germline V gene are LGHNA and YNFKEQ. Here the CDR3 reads CASSQERGSGGLNTEAFF. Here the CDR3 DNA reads TGTGCCAGCAGCCAAGAAAGAGGCTCCGGAGGTCTGAACACTGAAGCTTTCTTT.

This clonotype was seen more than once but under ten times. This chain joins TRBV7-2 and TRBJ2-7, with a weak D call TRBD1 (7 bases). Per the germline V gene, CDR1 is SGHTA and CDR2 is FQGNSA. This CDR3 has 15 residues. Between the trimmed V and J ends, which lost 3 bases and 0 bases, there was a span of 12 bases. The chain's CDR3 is CASSFQGGSSYEQYF. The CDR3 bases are TGTGCCAGCAGCTTCCAGGGGGGCAGCTCCTACGAGCAGTACTTC.

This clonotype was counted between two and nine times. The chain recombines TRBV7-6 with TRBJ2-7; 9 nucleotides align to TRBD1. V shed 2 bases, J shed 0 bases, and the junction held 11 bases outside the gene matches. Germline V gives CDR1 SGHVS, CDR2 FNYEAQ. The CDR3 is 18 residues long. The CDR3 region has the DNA TGTGCCAGCAGCTTAACGGATCGGGGGACAGGGATCTCCTACGAGCAGTACTTC. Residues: CASSLTDRGTGISYEQYF.

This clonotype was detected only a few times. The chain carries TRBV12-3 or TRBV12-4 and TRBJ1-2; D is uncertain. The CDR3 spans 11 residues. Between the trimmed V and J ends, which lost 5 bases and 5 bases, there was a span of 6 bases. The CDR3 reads CASSAEYGYTF. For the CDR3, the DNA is TGTGCCAGCAGTGCAGAGTATGGCTACACCTTC.

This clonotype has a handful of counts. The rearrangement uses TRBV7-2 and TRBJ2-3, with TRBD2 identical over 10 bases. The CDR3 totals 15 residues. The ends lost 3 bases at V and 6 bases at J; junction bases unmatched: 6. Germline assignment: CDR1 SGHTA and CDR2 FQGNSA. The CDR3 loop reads CASSFSGGAFDTQYF. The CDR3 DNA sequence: TGTGCCAGCAGCTTCAGCGGGGGGGCCTTTGATACGCAGTATTTT.

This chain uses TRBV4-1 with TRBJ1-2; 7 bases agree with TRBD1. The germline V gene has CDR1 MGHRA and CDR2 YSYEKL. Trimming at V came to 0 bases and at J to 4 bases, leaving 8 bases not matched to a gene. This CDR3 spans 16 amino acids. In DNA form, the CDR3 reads TGCGCCAGCAGCCAAGATGGTAAAGGGGGCAGCTATGGCTACACCTTC. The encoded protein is CASSQDGKGGSYGYTF.

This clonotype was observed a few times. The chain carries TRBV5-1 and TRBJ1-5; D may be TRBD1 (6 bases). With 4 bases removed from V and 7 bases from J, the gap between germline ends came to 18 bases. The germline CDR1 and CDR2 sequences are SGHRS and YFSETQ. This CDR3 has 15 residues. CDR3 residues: CASSDGIQGGQPQHF. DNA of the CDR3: TGCGCCAGCAGCGATGGCATACAGGGTGGACAGCCCCAGCATTTT.

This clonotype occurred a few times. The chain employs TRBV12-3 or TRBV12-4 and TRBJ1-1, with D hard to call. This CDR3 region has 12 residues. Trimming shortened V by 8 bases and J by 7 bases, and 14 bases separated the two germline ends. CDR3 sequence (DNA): TGTGCCAGCCCTACAAGGGAAGGTGAAGCTTTCTTT. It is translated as CASPTREGEAFF.

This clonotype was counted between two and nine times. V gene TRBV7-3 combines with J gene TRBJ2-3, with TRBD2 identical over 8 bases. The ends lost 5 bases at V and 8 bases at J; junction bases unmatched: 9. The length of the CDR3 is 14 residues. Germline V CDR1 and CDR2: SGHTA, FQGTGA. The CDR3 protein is CASSATGGPGTQYF. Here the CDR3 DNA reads TGTGCCAGCAGCGCCACGGGGGGGCCGGGTACGCAGTATTTT.

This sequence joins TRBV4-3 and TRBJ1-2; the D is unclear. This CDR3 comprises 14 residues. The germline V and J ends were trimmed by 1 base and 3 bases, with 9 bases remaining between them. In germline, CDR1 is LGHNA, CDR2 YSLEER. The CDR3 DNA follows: TGCGCCAGCAGCCAAGCGAGAAGGGACTATGGCTACACCTTC. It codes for CASSQARRDYGYTF.

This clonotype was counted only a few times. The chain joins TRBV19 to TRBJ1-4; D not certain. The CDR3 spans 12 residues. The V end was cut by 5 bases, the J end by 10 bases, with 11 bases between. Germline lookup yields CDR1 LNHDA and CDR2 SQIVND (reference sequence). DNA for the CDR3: TGTGCCAGTAGTGGACTCGACGGAAAACTGTTTTTT. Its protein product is CASSGLDGKLFF.

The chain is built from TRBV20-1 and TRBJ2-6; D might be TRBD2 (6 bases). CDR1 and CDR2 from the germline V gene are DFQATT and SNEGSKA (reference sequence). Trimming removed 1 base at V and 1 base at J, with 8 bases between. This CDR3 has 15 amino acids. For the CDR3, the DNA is TGCAGTGCTAGAGTGGGGGGATCTGGGGCCAACGTCCTGACTTTC. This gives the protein CSARVGGSGANVLTF.

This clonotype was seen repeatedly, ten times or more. CDR3 protein: CASMGSGGSYNEQFF. In DNA, the CDR3 is TGTGCCAGCATGGGTTCGGGAGGCTCCTACAATGAGCAGTTCTTC. The V gene is TRBV6-1, the J gene TRBJ2-1, with 7 bases identical to TRBD2. Germline assignment: CDR1 MNHNS and CDR2 SASEGT. V lost 7 bases to trimming and J lost 0 bases; unmatched junction nucleotides: 6. This CDR3 is built from 15 residues.